A single sample is the source of the 28 T cell receptor beta chains below, sequenced in a study of cytomegalovirus exposure and HLA in healthy donors. The primer mix had 60 Vbeta and 13 Jbeta primers. Sequenced by immunoSEQ multiplex PCR; TCRdb stores in-frame clones only, minus some. The data contain roughly 160,000 clones, about three quarters of them singletons. The specimen sequenced was PBMCs. The receptor source for this set is a girl between 5 and 17 years old in good health and CMV-seronegative.

The rearrangement joins TRBV2 to TRBJ2-2; tentative D call: TRBD2 (6 bases). Trimming removed 7 bases from V and 2 bases from J, with 11 bases in between. The CDR3 covers 14 residues. Germline CDR1 and CDR2: SNHLY and FYNNEI. DNA for the CDR3: TGTGCCAGCACCCGGGGGACTAACACCGGGGAGCTGTTTTTT. Translation gives CASTRGTNTGELFF.

The table lists this clone with a few counts. The rearrangement uses TRBV6-1 and TRBJ2-7, with D maybe TRBD1 (7 bases). From germline, CDR1 is MNHNS and CDR2 SASEGT. CDR3 length: 14 residues. V gave up 6 bases and J gave up 2 bases, with 14 bases separating them. DNA for the CDR3: TGTGCCAGCAGGGCGGGACAGCTGACCTACGAGCAGTACTTC. It specifies CASRAGQLTYEQYF.

The V call is TRBV10-1, the J call TRBJ2-2, with 8 nucleotides matching TRBD1. V lost 3 bases to trimming and J lost 2 bases; unmatched junction nucleotides: 5. Germline V gene data show CDR1 as WNHNN and CDR2 as SYGVQD (reference sequence). This CDR3 has 16 amino acids. The CDR3 DNA sequence: TGCGCCAGCAGTGACTCGACAGGGGCCAACACCGGGGAGCTGTTTTTT. It is translated as CASSDSTGANTGELFF.

The rearrangement uses TRBV29-1 and TRBJ1-2, with 8 bases lining up with TRBD1. This CDR3 has 15 amino acids. Looked up from germline, CDR1 is SQVTM and CDR2 is ANQGSEA. V lost 5 bases, J lost 4 bases, and 12 bases stayed unmatched. CDR3 region: CSVLTGELRVYGYTF. In DNA form, the CDR3 reads TGCAGCGTTTTGACAGGGGAATTACGCGTCTATGGCTACACCTTC.

This chain connects TRBV14 to TRBJ1-6, with TRBD1 matching 9 bases. With V trimmed by 2 bases and J by 11 bases, 7 bases remained unmatched. Looked up from germline, CDR1 is SGHDN and CDR2 is FVKESK. The CDR3 has 15 amino acids. The CDR3: CASSQLVDRGTPLHF. The CDR3 nucleotides are TGTGCCAGCAGCCAACTCGTGGACAGGGGTACACCCCTCCACTTT.

V and J are TRBV19 and TRBJ2-7; TRBD2 matches 7 bases. With V trimmed by 4 bases and J by 4 bases, 10 bases remained unmatched. The germline V gene has CDR1 LNHDA and CDR2 SQIVND (reference sequence). The length of the CDR3 is 15 residues. As DNA, the CDR3 is TGTGCCAGTAGTACACGATCCGGGACTAATTACGAGCAGTACTTC. This sequence encodes CASSTRSGTNYEQYF.

The chain has TRBV7-9 and TRBJ1-4; D ambiguous. V lost 4 bases and J 5 bases, leaving 17 bases between the germline ends. CDR3 size: 16 residues. The V gene's germline CDR1 is SEHNR and CDR2 FQNEAQ (reference sequence). Here the CDR3 reads CASSSRIPAGNEKLFF. The CDR3 nucleotides are TGTGCCAGCAGCTCAAGGATACCCGCGGGCAATGAAAAACTGTTTTTT.

The V gene is TRBV30, the J gene TRBJ1-3; TRBD1 aligns across 8 bases. CDR1 GTSNPN and CDR2 SVGIG come from the germline V gene (reference sequence). The V and J ends lost 2 bases and 0 bases, in that order; junction bases with no gene match: 3. CDR3 length: 15 amino acids. The CDR3 nucleotides read TGTGCCTGGAGTCGGACAGGGAGCTCTGGAAACACCATATATTTT. Protein sequence: CAWSRTGSSGNTIYF.

This clone was counted many times. CDR3 DNA sequence: TGCGCCAGCAGCCCCCTCGGGATTGGAGTGGGCACTGAAGCTTTCTTT. This sequence encodes CASSPLGIGVGTEAFF. This chain joins TRBV4-1 and TRBJ1-1; D call uncertain. V dropped 4 bases and J dropped 4 bases, with 19 bases sitting between them. Germline CDR1 is MGHRA and CDR2 is YSYEKL. The CDR3 runs to 16 residues.

The chain employs TRBV19 and TRBJ2-3, with 8 bases lining up with TRBD1. CDR1 and CDR2 from the germline V gene are LNHDA and SQIVND (reference sequence). Trimming cost V 3 bases and J 1 base; bases outside gene matches: 6. The CDR3 has 16 amino acids. The CDR3 DNA reads as TGTGCCAGTAGTATGGCCCGGGACAGGCGCACAGATACGCAGTATTTT. Protein product: CASSMARDRRTDTQYF. Combining the CDR3 with reference TRBV19 and TRBJ2-3 gives the whole variable domain DGGITQSPKYLFRKEGQNVTLSCEQNLNHDAMYWYRQDPGQGLRLIYYSQIVNDFQKGDIAEGYSVSREKKESFPLTVTSAQKNPTAFYLCASSMARDRRTDTQYFGPGTRLTVL.

This chain joins TRBV11-3 and TRBJ2-2; D is ambiguous. V was shortened by 5 bases and J by 7 bases, with 8 bases between the two germline ends. The CDR3 is 12 amino acids. From germline, CDR1 is SGHNT and CDR2 YENEEA. CDR3 loop: CASSPLGGELFF. The DNA for the CDR3 is TGTGCCAGCAGCCCCCTCGGCGGGGAGCTGTTTTTT.

The chain is built from TRBV2 and TRBJ1-2; maybe TRBD1 (5 bases). The CDR3 spans 14 residues. Trimming shortened V by 0 bases and J by 1 base, and 6 bases separated the two germline ends. In germline, CDR1 is SNHLY, CDR2 FYNNEI. Here the CDR3 reads CASSEAGVNYGYTF. For the CDR3, the DNA is TGTGCCAGCAGTGAAGCAGGGGTTAACTATGGCTACACCTTC.

The gene calls are TRBV5-1 and TRBJ1-1; D gene uncertain. Germline V lookup: CDR1 SGHRS, CDR2 YFSETQ. This CDR3 contains 17 residues. The V gene lost 2 bases and the J gene lost 3 bases, with 20 bases spanning the gap. CDR3 sequence (DNA): TGCGCCAGCAGCTTTCGATCCCTCACCACCACGGACACTGAAGCTTTCTTT. This gives the protein CASSFRSLTTTDTEAFF.

This rearrangement joins TRBV19 to TRBJ2-1; 7 nucleotides agree with TRBD1. The CDR3 runs to 11 residues. CDR1 is LNHDA and CDR2 is SQIVND in the germline V gene (reference sequence). V shed 6 bases and J 12 bases; nucleotides not matched to a gene: 5. CDR3 sequence reads: CASSRQGGQFF. The DNA of the CDR3 is TGTGCCAGTAGCAGACAGGGCGGGCAGTTCTTC.

The gene calls are TRBV4-1 and TRBJ2-1, with 8 bases aligning to TRBD2. Germline V gives CDR1 MGHRA, CDR2 YSYEKL. This CDR3 contains 17 residues. V lost 0 bases to trimming and J lost 10 bases; unmatched junction nucleotides: 14. CDR3 coding DNA: TGCGCCAGCAGCCAAGATCTATTGGGACTAGGGTTAAAGGAGCAGTTCTTC. The encoded protein is CASSQDLLGLGLKEQFF.

The chain combines TRBV6-4 with TRBJ1-4; a weak D match, TRBD1 (5 bases). This CDR3 is 13 amino acids long. With 8 bases removed from V and 5 bases from J, the gap between germline ends came to 12 bases. CDR1 is MRHNA, CDR2 SNTAGT, per germline. CDR3 nucleotides: TGTGCCAGCTCGACAGTGTTGAATGAAAAACTGTTTTTT. Encoded protein: CASSTVLNEKLFF.

This clone was detected a few times. The chain uses TRBV6-6 and TRBJ2-7, with 10 bases identical to TRBD2. The CDR3 totals 15 residues. J was trimmed by 3 bases and V by 5 bases; bases with no gene match: 7. The germline V gene has CDR1 MNHNY and CDR2 SVGAGI (reference sequence). CDR3 coding DNA: TGTGCCAGCAGTACAACTAGCGGGGTGGACTACGAGCAGTACTTC. Translation gives CASSTTSGVDYEQYF.

V usage is TRBV5-1 and J usage is TRBJ2-3; TRBD2 matches 7 bases. V trimming: 0 bases; J trimming: 0 bases; junction bases outside the gene matches: 4. The CDR3 spans 16 residues. Germline V gene lookup returns CDR1 SGHRS and CDR2 YFSETQ. CDR3 protein: CASSLGSRGSTDTQYF. The CDR3 DNA reads as TGCGCCAGCAGCTTGGGATCGCGGGGGAGCACAGATACGCAGTATTTT.

The chain has TRBV6-6 and TRBJ1-5, with 8 bases that match TRBD1. V shed 6 bases and J 2 bases; nucleotides not matched to a gene: 9. The CDR3 has 16 residues. CDR1 is MNHNY, CDR2 SVGAGI, per germline (reference sequence). The CDR3 is CASRPTGGRRNQPQHF. CDR3 coding DNA: TGTGCCAGCAGGCCTACAGGGGGACGTCGCAATCAGCCCCAGCATTTT.

The V and J genes are TRBV5-1 and TRBJ2-2; a possible D gene is TRBD1 (5 bases). V was pared by 4 bases and J by 2 bases, with 9 bases between. Looked up from germline, CDR1 is SGHRS and CDR2 is YFSETQ. The CDR3 is 14 residues long. The CDR3 DNA follows: TGCGCCAGCAGCAAGGACATTAACACCGGGGAGCTGTTTTTT. Its protein is CASSKDINTGELFF.

As concerns this clone: At the DNA level, this CDR3 is encoded by other sequences in the same sample as well. Written as DNA, the CDR3 is TGCGCCAGCAGTGGACAGGAAAACACTGAAGCTTTCTTT. Translated, it gives CASSGQENTEAFF. The chain combines TRBV5-1 with TRBJ1-1, with TRBD1 matching 7 bases. The CDR3 spans 13 residues. Germline CDR1 SGHRS, CDR2 YFSETQ. V shed 5 bases, J shed 2 bases, and the junction held 3 bases outside the gene matches. The entire variable domain, with the rest obtained from reference TRBV5-1 and TRBJ1-1, is as follows: KAGVTQTPRYLIKTRGQQVTLSCSPISGHRSVSWYQQTPGQGLQFLFEYFSETQRNKGNFPGRFSGRQFSNSRSEMNVSTLELGDSALYLCASSGQENTEAFFGQGTRLTVV.

This clone was picked up one time. V gene TRBV30 combines with J gene TRBJ1-2; no firm D call. The CDR3 length is 12 residues. CDR1 is GTSNPN and CDR2 is SVGIG in the germline V gene (reference sequence). V was shortened by 1 base and J by 4 bases, with 7 bases between the two germline ends. The CDR3 reads CAWSAGSYGYTF. CDR3 sequence (DNA): TGTGCCTGGAGTGCCGGGTCCTATGGCTACACCTTC.

The chain joins TRBV6-5 to TRBJ1-1; maybe TRBD1 (6 bases). Germline CDR1 reads MNHEY; CDR2 reads SVGAGI. The V gene lost 2 bases and the J gene lost 0 bases, with 10 bases spanning the gap. The CDR3 spans 15 residues. The CDR3 loop reads CASSYPGQLNTEAFF. DNA for the CDR3: TGTGCCAGCAGTTACCCCGGACAGTTGAACACTGAAGCTTTCTTT.

The genes are TRBV4-1 and TRBJ1-1; no clear D gene. V dropped 6 bases and J dropped 1 base, with 12 bases sitting between them. Germline V gives CDR1 MGHRA, CDR2 YSYEKL. The CDR3 consists of 14 residues. CDR3 residues: CASRQPFTNTEAFF. Written as DNA, the CDR3 is TGCGCCAGCAGACAGCCCTTCACGAACACTGAAGCTTTCTTT.

The chain employs TRBV18 and TRBJ2-4, with D possibly TRBD2 on 5 matching bases. This CDR3 is built from 14 residues. The V end lost 6 bases, the J end lost 2 bases, and 11 bases lay between the germline ends. Germline CDR1 and CDR2: KGHSH and LQKENI. The CDR3 loop reads CASSIPGTKNIQYF. The CDR3 region has the DNA TGTGCCAGCTCCATCCCCGGGACCAAAAACATTCAGTACTTC. Supplemented by reference TRBV18 and TRBJ2-4, the full variable domain reads NAGVMQNPRHLVRRRGQEARLRCSPMKGHSHVYWYRQLPEEGLKFMVYLQKENIIDESGMPKERFSAEFPKEGPSILRIQQVVRGDSAAYFCASSIPGTKNIQYFGAGTRLSVL.

This chain links TRBV15 with TRBJ2-2; 8 nucleotides align to TRBD1. The CDR3 runs 18 residues. CDR1 and CDR2 (germline): LNHNV, YYDKDF (reference sequence). The J segment lost 1 base and the V segment lost 0 bases, leaving 7 bases of the junction unmatched. The CDR3 protein is CATSREGTGVGNTGELFF. In DNA, the CDR3 is TGTGCCACCAGCAGAGAGGGGACAGGAGTTGGGAACACCGGGGAGCTGTTTTTT.

This chain connects TRBV29-1 to TRBJ1-4, with 9 bases lining up with TRBD1. The germline V gene encodes CDR1 SQVTM and CDR2 ANQGSEA. The CDR3 length is 18 residues. With V trimmed by 1 base and J by 0 bases, 9 bases remained unmatched. The DNA of the CDR3 is TGCAGCGTTGAAGTTCCTTTAGGGACAGGGACAACTAATGAAAAACTGTTTTTT. Translation gives CSVEVPLGTGTTNEKLFF.

J is TRBJ2-5 and V is TRBV7-7, with D possibly matching TRBD2 (5 bases). The V gene's germline CDR1 is SSHAT and CDR2 FNYEAQ (reference sequence). This CDR3 has 17 residues. The ends were cut back, 5 bases at V and 2 bases at J, with 21 bases in the middle. The CDR3 sequence: CASSPKGSTPYQETQYF. The DNA for the CDR3 is TGTGCCAGCAGCCCGAAAGGGAGCACCCCATATCAAGAGACCCAGTACTTC.